This record concerns one T cell receptor (beta chain) sequence. Its cognate antigen is unknown. The data were taken from a study of blood T cells in healthy people across ages. Study results and caveats: Older individuals had lower TCR beta diversity per million T cells (the decline was roughly linear).

The V segment lost 6 bases and the J segment 6 bases; nucleotides outside the gene matches: 20. CDR1 and CDR2 from the germline V gene are SQVTM and ANQGSEA. This CDR3 is built from 18 residues. Caucasian individuals from Russia who were healthy and aged roughly 6 to 95 acted as donors. Approximately 9.7 milliliters was the volume of peripheral blood drawn from each donor. The second PCR ran roughly 6 to 11 cycles with a sample-barcoded 5' primer and J-beta primers. MiXCR was run by TCRdb on the 5' RACE reads, yielding one entry per CDR3 protein. The sample lists roughly 1,500,000 distinct CDR3 sequences; roughly 32% were seen once.

Specimen: blood. The chain has TRBV29-1 and TRBJ2-3, with 11 bases aligning to TRBD2. The sequence was obtained from a woman aged 30 to 39 in good health. CDR3 sequence (DNA): TGCAGCGTGACCCCTTTGAGTATAGGACTAGCGGGCTCGGATACGCAGTATTTT. It specifies CSVTPLSIGLAGSDTQYF.